The sequence of this T cell receptor beta chain was determined in a study of cytomegalovirus exposure and HLA in healthy donors. Study at large: The roughly 700 first-cohort repertoires and the 95 to 150 validation repertoires shared the same platform, a later analysis reported. Overall study findings and caveats: In vitro data verified three CMV-associated chains as specific for CMV antigens. A classifier reportedly called cytomegalovirus status with high sensitivity and specificity.

The protocol was immunoSEQ multiplex PCR, while the TCRdb copy is restricted to in-frame clones and leaves out a portion. The sample records about 130,000 clones, roughly nine tenths being singletons. As regards this clone: Its matching antigen is unknown.

The study drew the donors from its approximately 120-subject validation cohort, separate from the approximately 690-subject first cohort. Germline loops: CDR1 SGDLS, CDR2 YYNGEE. The CDR3 consists of 15 residues. Losses at the gene ends were 3 bases for V and 6 bases for J; bases not matched to a gene: 7. Sequencing was done on a sample of PBMCs. The chain couples TRBV9 to TRBJ2-1, with TRBD2 matching 9 bases. This clonotype was sampled from a woman younger than 30 in good health and CMV-seropositive. CDR3 sequence: CASSAEGTSRNEQFF. Written as DNA, the CDR3 is TGTGCCAGCAGCGCGGAAGGGACTAGCCGCAATGAGCAGTTCTTC.